This T cell receptor beta chain originates from a study of early T cells in non-severe SARS-CoV-2 infection. Whole-study context: With bulk RNA from unsorted whole blood as input, sequencing yielded unpaired chains. General study findings and limits: Comparison of clonotypes with VDJdb favored anti-spike CD8 responses while missing private and CD4 specificities.

Unique molecular identifiers (one per individual cDNA molecule) were attached. TCRdb itself ran the 5' RACE reads through MiXCR, one entry per CDR3 protein. The data show around 50,000 distinct CDR3 sequences, roughly 13% seen once. This clonotype was recorded many times. The antigen remains unidentified. Trimming removed 0 bases from V and 2 bases from J; junction bases left unmatched: 19. The CDR3 spans 20 residues. Germline loops: CDR1 GTSNPN, CDR2 SVGIG (reference sequence). This chain connects TRBV30 to TRBJ1-5; 7 bases agree with TRBD1. The sequenced sample consisted of whole blood. The source of this sequence is an adult who was a healthcare worker with PCR-confirmed SARS-CoV-2 infection or an uninfected control (not recorded which). CDR3 in DNA: TGTGCCTGGAGTGTCATGTTGCCGGGAACAGGGGTTAAGGGCAATCAGCCCCAGCATTTT. Its translation: CAWSVMLPGTGVKGNQPQHF.